This is a list of T cell receptor beta chains from one sample in a study of STAT5B mutations in CD4+ large granular lymphocyte leukemia. The repertoire was sequenced with immunoSEQ multiplex PCR; TCRdb's copy has only in-frame clones and lacks some. This repertoire shows 35,000 to 40,000 clones, 70% to 80% found once; its top ten account for approximately 0.53%. Sample: CD4+ T cells from blood buffy coats. The receptors here all came from a human donor in good health. The conserved cysteine and the conserved F or W are not part of the CDR3 here. Fields, in order: V gene, CDR3 protein.

v_gene: TRBV9
CDR3aa: ASSVQPDRRKEKLF

v_gene: TRBV5-1
CDR3aa: ASSLGLASTGELF

v_gene: TRBV7-7
CDR3aa: ASSFGPSETQY

v_gene: TRBV2
CDR3aa: ASRKGTSGSGNEQF

v_gene: TRBV14
CDR3aa: ASSPFDQGGYEQY

v_gene: TRBV15
CDR3aa: ATSRDRASNTEAF

v_gene: TRBV7-6
CDR3aa: ASSLDLQGTGYT

v_gene: TRBV9
CDR3aa: ASSVAAGGTTGELF

v_gene: TRBV5-1
CDR3aa: ASSPGRTNEKLF

v_gene: TRBV10-3
CDR3aa: AIRRDREGREQY

v_gene: TRBV7-9
CDR3aa: ASSLESGENYEQY

v_gene: TRBV9
CDR3aa: ASSVEGNTEAF

v_gene: TRBV6-5
CDR3aa: ASSRLASNEQF

v_gene: TRBV4-3
CDR3aa: ASSQALGQRQHEQF

v_gene: TRBV12-1
CDR3aa: ASSRRLAGGLPYNEQF

v_gene: TRBV5-4
CDR3aa: ASSFGGGRATYEQY

v_gene: TRBV6-5
CDR3aa: ASKATGTGGYGYT

v_gene: TRBV18
CDR3aa: ASSPGQGRNEQF

v_gene: TRBV29-1
CDR3aa: SVAPRGLQETQY

v_gene: TRBV9
CDR3aa: ASSVGGLTGELF

v_gene: TRBV4-1
CDR3aa: ASSQLFGPDYGYT

v_gene: TRBV7-2
CDR3aa: ASTPEGIANYGYT

v_gene: TRBV5-1
CDR3aa: ASSWGANPTGELF

v_gene: TRBV7-9
CDR3aa: ASSLNLRNTEAF

v_gene: TRBV7-9
CDR3aa: ASSQDQGLGGELF

v_gene: TRBV7-2
CDR3aa: ASSFDRGYNSPLH

v_gene: TRBV9
CDR3aa: ASGGGGPNEQF

v_gene: TRBV18
CDR3aa: ASSPLEDTEAF

v_gene: TRBV28
CDR3aa: AGREQGGGEKLF

v_gene: TRBV19
CDR3aa: ASSIGGTGQREQY

v_gene: TRBV7-6
CDR3aa: ASSRTSGTDTQY

v_gene: TRBV7-6
CDR3aa: ASNKREGGEQF

v_gene: TRBV7-3
CDR3aa: ASSSGTYGGELF

v_gene: TRBV19
CDR3aa: ASRSARTGFRGANVLT

v_gene: TRBV11-1
CDR3aa: ASSRTRTGDGYT

v_gene: TRBV4-1
CDR3aa: ASSRTSESSYEQY

v_gene: TRBV6-1
CDR3aa: ASREPLGGAYEQY

v_gene: TRBV7-2
CDR3aa: ASSLSSSQETQY

v_gene: TRBV6-4
CDR3aa: ASSANRGGVAF

v_gene: TRBV7-3
CDR3aa: ASSLRGLDRGTYEQY

v_gene: TRBV5-1
CDR3aa: ASSLAPGGSYNEQF

v_gene: TRBV7-6
CDR3aa: ASSQQLGATGELF

v_gene: TRBV29-1
CDR3aa: SVAETGNTEAF

v_gene: TRBV5-1
CDR3aa: ASSPGTGRNTIY

v_gene: TRBV21-1
CDR3aa: ASSTPHPSGGSAKNIQY